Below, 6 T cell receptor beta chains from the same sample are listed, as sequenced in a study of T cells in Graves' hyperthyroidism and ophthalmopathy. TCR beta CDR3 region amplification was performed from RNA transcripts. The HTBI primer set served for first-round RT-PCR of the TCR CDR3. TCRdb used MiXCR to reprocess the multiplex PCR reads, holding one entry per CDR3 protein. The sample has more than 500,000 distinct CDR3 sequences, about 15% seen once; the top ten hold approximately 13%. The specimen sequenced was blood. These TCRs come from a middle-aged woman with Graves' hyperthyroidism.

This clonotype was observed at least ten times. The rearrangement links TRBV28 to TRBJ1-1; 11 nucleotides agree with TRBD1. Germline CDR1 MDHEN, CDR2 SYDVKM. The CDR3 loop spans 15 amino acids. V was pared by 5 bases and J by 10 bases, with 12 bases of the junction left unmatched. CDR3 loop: CASSKPGQGGNGAFF. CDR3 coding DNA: TGTGCCAGCAGTAAGCCGGGACAGGGGGGAAATGGAGCTTTCTTT.

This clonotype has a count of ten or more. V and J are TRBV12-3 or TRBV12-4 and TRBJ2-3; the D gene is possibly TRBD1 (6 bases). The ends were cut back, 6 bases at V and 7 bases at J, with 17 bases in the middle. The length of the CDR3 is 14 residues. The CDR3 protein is CASSHRTERHTQYF. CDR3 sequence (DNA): TGTGCCAGCAGCCACCGGACAGAGCGGCATACGCAGTATTTT.

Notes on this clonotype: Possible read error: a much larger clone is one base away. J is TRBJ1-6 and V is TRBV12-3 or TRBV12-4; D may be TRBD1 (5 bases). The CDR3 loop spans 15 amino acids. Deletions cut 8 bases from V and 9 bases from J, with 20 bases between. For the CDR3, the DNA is TGTGCCAGCGGAATCCAGCGGGACGGAGGTTCACCCCTCCACTTT. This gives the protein CASGIQRDGGSPLHF.

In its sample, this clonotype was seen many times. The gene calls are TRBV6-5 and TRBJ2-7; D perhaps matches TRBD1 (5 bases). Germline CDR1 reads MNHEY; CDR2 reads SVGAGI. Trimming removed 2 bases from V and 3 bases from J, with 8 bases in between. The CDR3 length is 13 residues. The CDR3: CASSYRGCYEQYF. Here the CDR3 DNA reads TGTGCCAGCAGTTACAGGGGCTGCTACGAGCAGTACTTC.

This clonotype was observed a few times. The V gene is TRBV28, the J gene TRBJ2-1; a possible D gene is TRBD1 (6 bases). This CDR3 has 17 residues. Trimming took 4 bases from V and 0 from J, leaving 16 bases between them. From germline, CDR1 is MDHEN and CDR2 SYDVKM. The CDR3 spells CASSSHRDTLSYNEQFF. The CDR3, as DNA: TGTGCCAGCAGTTCTCACCGGGACACCCTCTCCTACAATGAGCAGTTCTTC.

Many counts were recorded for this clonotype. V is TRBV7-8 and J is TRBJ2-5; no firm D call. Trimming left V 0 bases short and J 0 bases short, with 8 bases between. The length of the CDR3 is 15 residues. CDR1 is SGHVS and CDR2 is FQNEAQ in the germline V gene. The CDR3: CASSLANQDQETQYF. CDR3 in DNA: TGTGCCAGCAGCTTAGCAAACCAGGACCAAGAGACCCAGTACTTC.